These 16 T cell receptor beta chains were all obtained from the same sample, sequenced in a study of blood T cell repertoires in COVID-19. This table comes from immunoSEQ multiplex PCR, and its TCRdb copy is limited to in-frame clones, with some not included. The table has roughly 100,000 clones, 80% to 90% seen once. Sequenced material: peripheral blood. The receptors come from a woman aged 80 or over with acute or convalescent COVID-19.

The chain joins TRBV18 to TRBJ2-7, with D possibly TRBD1 on 6 matching bases. CDR1 KGHSH and CDR2 LQKENI come from the germline V gene. CDR3 length: 13 amino acids. V dropped 5 bases and J dropped 2 bases, with 10 bases sitting between them. The DNA of the CDR3 is TGTGCCAGCTCAACAGGGATGGCCTACGAGCAGTACTTC. This encodes CASSTGMAYEQYF.

This clone appeared a few times. Within the sample, other DNA sequences also encode this same CDR3. The rearrangement uses TRBV7-9 and TRBJ1-1; the D gene is possibly TRBD1 (6 bases). The length of the CDR3 is 14 residues. From germline, CDR1 is SEHNR and CDR2 FQNEAQ (reference sequence). The V and J ends lost 6 bases and 2 bases respectively, with 13 bases between them. The CDR3, as DNA: TGTGCCAGCAGTCGAACAGGGTTCAACACTGAAGCTTTCTTT. Protein product: CASSRTGFNTEAFF.

V gene TRBV5-4 combines with J gene TRBJ2-7, with 12 positions matching TRBD2. V lost 3 bases and J lost 0; bases outside the gene matches: 4. Germline-derived CDR1 and CDR2 are SGHNT and YYREEE (reference sequence). The CDR3 is 16 residues long. The CDR3 loop reads CASSSPSGGASYEQYF. The CDR3 DNA sequence: TGTGCCAGCAGCTCCCCTAGCGGGGGGGCCTCCTACGAGCAGTACTTC.

The genes are TRBV7-8 and TRBJ2-7; D unresolved. Between the trimmed V and J ends, which lost 2 bases and 8 bases, there was a span of 13 bases. The CDR3 consists of 13 residues. Germline V gene data show CDR1 as SGHVS and CDR2 as FQNEAQ. The CDR3 sequence: CASSLPTESKQYF. The CDR3 DNA is TGTGCCAGCAGCTTACCGACGGAGTCGAAGCAGTACTTC.

The chain links TRBV2 to TRBJ2-7, with TRBD2 matching 8 bases. Per germline, CDR1 SNHLY and CDR2 FYNNEI. The CDR3 runs to 16 residues. The V and J ends lost 2 bases and 0 bases, in that order; junction bases with no gene match: 6. CDR3 DNA sequence: TGTGCCAGCAGTGAATCGGCAGCGGGGGCCTCCTACGAGCAGTACTTC. Encoded protein: CASSESAAGASYEQYF.

This rearrangement joins TRBV24-1 to TRBJ2-2; 11 bases are a match to TRBD1. Germline-derived CDR1 and CDR2 are KGHDR and SFDVKD. J gave up 6 bases and V 3 bases, and 2 bases lay outside the gene matches. CDR3 length: 15 residues. As DNA, the CDR3 is TGTGCCACCAGTGATCTGGGACAGGGGGCCGGGGAGCTGTTTTTT. It translates to CATSDLGQGAGELFF.

This clone turned up a few times. The rearrangement joins TRBV3-1 (or the pseudogene TRBV3-2) to TRBJ2-7; 11 positions agree with TRBD1. The V and J ends lost 5 bases and 7 bases, in that order; junction bases with no gene match: 7. Germline loops: CDR1 LGHDT, CDR2 YNNKEL (reference sequence). The CDR3 runs 14 residues. This CDR3 reads CASSARDRGGEQYF. The CDR3 nucleotides are TGTGCCAGCAGCGCCCGGGACAGGGGGGGGGAGCAGTACTTC.

The chain is built from TRBV29-1 and TRBJ2-5, with 7 bases lining up with TRBD1. Germline CDR1 is SQVTM and CDR2 is ANQGSEA. The CDR3 length is 11 residues. The V gene end was trimmed by 3 bases and the J gene end by 5 bases; junction bases not matched to a gene: 0. DNA of the CDR3: TGCAGCGTTGAGGGACAGGAGACCCAGTACTTC. Translation gives CSVEGQETQYF.

The genes are TRBV5-1 and TRBJ1-6, with D tentatively TRBD1 (6 bases). The CDR3 loop spans 15 amino acids. Per germline, CDR1 SGHRS and CDR2 YFSETQ. V lost 4 bases to trimming and J lost 7 bases, with 15 bases between them. The CDR3 region has the DNA TGCGCCAGCAGCCGGACCGGACAGTGGAATTCACCCCTCCACTTT. Translated: CASSRTGQWNSPLHF.

This clone was observed a single time. J is TRBJ2-2 and V is TRBV3-1 (or the pseudogene TRBV3-2); a possible D gene is TRBD1 (5 bases). Between the trimmed V and J ends, which lost 3 bases and 6 bases, there was a span of 5 bases. Germline V CDR1 and CDR2: LGHDT, YNNKEL (reference sequence). CDR3 length equals 12 residues. The DNA for the CDR3 is TGTGCCAGCAGCCACAGGGCCGGGGAGCTGTTTTTT. The encoded protein is CASSHRAGELFF.

This clone was counted a few times. This chain joins TRBV2 and TRBJ1-2; 8 bases match TRBD1. V was clipped by 5 bases and J by 4 bases; unmatched bases: 3. CDR3 length: 13 residues. Germline CDR1 reads SNHLY; CDR2 reads FYNNEI. CDR3 region: CASSKGQVYGYTF. DNA for the CDR3: TGTGCCAGCAGTAAGGGACAGGTCTATGGCTACACCTTC.

The V call is TRBV11-2, the J call TRBJ1-1, with D maybe TRBD1 (5 bases). The CDR3 is 14 amino acids. V lost 2 bases, J lost 3 bases, and 10 bases lay in between. The germline V gene encodes CDR1 SGHAT and CDR2 FQNNGV. DNA of the CDR3: TGTGCCAGCAGCTTACAGGGTGGGCACACTGAAGCTTTCTTT. As protein: CASSLQGGHTEAFF.

The chain employs TRBV24-1 and TRBJ1-5, with D uncertain. Germline CDR1 reads KGHDR; CDR2 reads SFDVKD. CDR3 size: 14 residues. With 4 bases removed from V and 1 base from J, the gap between germline ends came to 7 bases. The CDR3 sequence: CATSEGSSNQPQHF. The CDR3 DNA reads as TGTGCCACCAGTGAAGGGAGCAGCAATCAGCCCCAGCATTTT.

The J gene is TRBJ1-3, the V gene TRBV11-2; D perhaps matches TRBD1 (5 bases). Per germline, CDR1 SGHAT and CDR2 FQNNGV. The V and J ends lost 4 bases and 4 bases respectively, with 14 bases between them. The CDR3 is 15 residues long. The CDR3 coding sequence is TGTGCCAGCAGCTCGGGACTAGAGTCCGGAAACACCATATATTTT. It specifies CASSSGLESGNTIYF. The full variable domain, its missing parts supplied by reference TRBV11-2 and TRBJ1-3, is EAGVAQSPRYKIIEKRQSVAFWCNPISGHATLYWYQQILGQGPKLLIQFQNNGVVDDSQLPKDRFSAERLKGVDSTLKIQPAKLEDSAVYLCASSSGLESGNTIYFGEGSWLTVV.

V usage is TRBV19 and J usage is TRBJ2-1; D call uncertain. This CDR3 has 14 residues. V lost 8 bases to trimming and J lost 4 bases, with 15 bases between them. Germline V gene data show CDR1 as LNHDA and CDR2 as SQIVND (reference sequence). The CDR3 here is CASGQRDNYNEQFF. In DNA, the CDR3 is TGTGCCAGTGGCCAGAGAGACAATTACAATGAGCAGTTCTTC. Together with reference TRBV19 and TRBJ2-1, the CDR3 gives the full variable domain: DGGITQSPKYLFRKEGQNVTLSCEQNLNHDAMYWYRQDPGQGLRLIYYSQIVNDFQKGDIAEGYSVSREKKESFPLTVTSAQKNPTAFYLCASGQRDNYNEQFFGPGTRLTVL.

On this clone itself: Other DNA variants within this sample encode the same CDR3. This chain joins TRBV7-9 and TRBJ1-2, with 7 bases matching TRBD1. Trimming cost V 4 bases and J 0 bases; bases outside gene matches: 2. The CDR3 covers 14 residues. Per germline, CDR1 SEHNR and CDR2 FQNEAQ (reference sequence). The CDR3 DNA sequence: TGTGCCAGCAGCTCGGGACAGTCTAACTATGGCTACACCTTC. This sequence encodes CASSSGQSNYGYTF.